The 18 T cell receptor beta chains reported below all come from one sample, sequenced in a study of blood T cells in healthy people across ages. PCR was performed a second time for roughly 7 to 12 cycles using a sample-barcoded 5' primer and a J-beta primer mix. TCRdb processed the 5' RACE reads anew with MiXCR; each CDR3 protein has one entry. The repertoire holds 1.5 million to 2 million distinct CDR3 sequences, with over 25% as singletons. The sample comprised blood. Receptors originate from a woman under 40 in good health.

The chain combines TRBV5-6 with TRBJ2-2, with 7 bases aligning to TRBD2. Germline V gene lookup returns CDR1 SGHDT and CDR2 YYEEEE. The CDR3 covers 14 residues. J gave up 6 bases and V 2 bases, and 4 bases lay outside the gene matches. The DNA of the CDR3 is TGTGCCAGCAGCTTACTAGCGAAGGCCGGGGAGCTGTTTTTT. Its protein product is CASSLLAKAGELFF.

This clonotype was seen only a few times. This chain joins TRBV7-2 and TRBJ2-3; D is unresolved. V lost 4 bases and J 6 bases, leaving 17 bases between the germline ends. Germline CDR1 and CDR2: SGHTA and FQGNSA. The CDR3 loop spans 15 amino acids. CDR3 in DNA: TGTGCCAGCAGCTCTGTGGGCGCCTCCCGGGATACGCAGTATTTT. It specifies CASSSVGASRDTQYF. Supplemented by reference TRBV7-2 and TRBJ2-3, the full variable domain reads GAGVSQSPSNKVTEKGKDVELRCDPISGHTALYWYRQSLGQGLEFLIYFQGNSAPDKSGLPSDRFSAERTGGSVSTLTIQRTQQEDSAVYLCASSSVGASRDTQYFGPGTRLTVL.

Comment on this clonotype: Compared with germline, one end of the junction differs, possibly owing to a read error. V usage is TRBV4-1 and J usage is TRBJ2-5; 8 nucleotides agree with TRBD1. The CDR3 contains 15 residues. Per germline, CDR1 MGHRA and CDR2 YSYEKL. CDR3 protein: CASSQERVQGETQYF. In DNA form, the CDR3 reads TGCGCCAGCAGCCAAGAGAGGGTACAGGGGGAGACACAGTACTTC.

The chain combines TRBV9 with TRBJ1-2; D call uncertain. V lost 0 bases and J lost 0, with 12 bases in between. The CDR3 runs to 16 residues. Germline-derived CDR1 and CDR2 are SGDLS and YYNGEE. The CDR3: CASSVGEGQANYGYTF. Written as DNA, the CDR3 is TGTGCCAGCAGCGTAGGAGAGGGCCAAGCTAACTATGGCTACACCTTC. The full variable domain, rest sourced from reference TRBV9 and TRBJ1-2, is DSGVTQTPKHLITATGQRVTLRCSPRSGDLSVYWYQQSLDQGLQFLIQYYNGEERAKGNILERFSAQQFPDLHSELNLSSLELGDSALYFCASSVGEGQANYGYTFGSGTRLTVV.

This clonotype occurred a few times. This CDR3 is CASSLRVAQSTGELFF. The CDR3 region has the DNA TGTGCCAGCAGCTTAAGGGTGGCACAGAGCACCGGGGAGCTGTTTTTT. The V and J genes are TRBV7-3 and TRBJ2-2; D is unresolved. Per germline, CDR1 SGHTA and CDR2 FQGTGA. The CDR3 is 16 residues long. Deletions cut 1 base from V and 4 bases from J, with 13 bases between.

The chain uses TRBV6-1 and TRBJ2-5; D may be TRBD2 (5 bases). V was pared by 5 bases and J by 3 bases, with 10 bases between. Germline CDR1 MNHNS, CDR2 SASEGT. This CDR3 is 13 amino acids long. The DNA for the CDR3 is TGTGCCAGCAGTCTTAGGGAGAAAGAGACCCAGTACTTC. It codes for CASSLREKETQYF.

J is TRBJ2-7 and V is TRBV29-1, with 11 bases matching TRBD1. This CDR3 spans 14 amino acids. Germline-derived CDR1 and CDR2 are SQVTM and ANQGSEA. Trimming at V came to 8 bases and at J to 3 bases, leaving 9 bases not matched to a gene. Written as DNA, the CDR3 is TGCAGCATCCTGGCCGGGACAGGGGGCTACGAGCAGTACTTC. Translated: CSILAGTGGYEQYF.

This chain connects TRBV20-1 to TRBJ2-1, with no clear D. V was trimmed by 0 bases and J by 1 base, leaving 10 bases between them. Germline V gene data show CDR1 as DFQATT and CDR2 as SNEGSKA (reference sequence). This CDR3 spans 15 amino acids. The CDR3 DNA follows: TGCAGTGCTAGAGATATCCTGGGGTCCTACAATGAGCAGTTCTTC. This sequence encodes CSARDILGSYNEQFF.

The chain couples TRBV7-9 to TRBJ1-2; 9 positions agree with TRBD1. Germline V gives CDR1 SEHNR, CDR2 FQNEAQ (reference sequence). The V segment lost 5 bases and the J segment 8 bases; nucleotides outside the gene matches: 24. The CDR3 spans 19 residues. The CDR3 sequence: CASSPDPGTGNLRPIGYTF. The CDR3 coding sequence is TGTGCCAGCAGCCCCGACCCGGGGACAGGGAATCTTAGGCCTATAGGCTACACCTTC.

The chain is built from TRBV20-1 and TRBJ1-1; D may be TRBD1 (5 bases). This CDR3 is built from 14 residues. The germline V gene encodes CDR1 DFQATT and CDR2 SNEGSKA (reference sequence). Between the trimmed V and J ends, which lost 5 bases and 5 bases, there was a span of 18 bases. CDR3 bases: TGCAGTGCTCGCTTAGAGCAGGGCGGTACTGAAGCTTTCTTT. It yields the protein CSARLEQGGTEAFF.

This clonotype was picked up a small number of times. The chain carries TRBV3-1 and TRBJ1-5; D unresolved. Germline CDR1 LGHDT, CDR2 YNNKEL (reference sequence). V gave up 2 bases and J gave up 5 bases, with 13 bases separating them. The CDR3 runs to 15 residues. CDR3 DNA: TGTGCCAGCAGCCAAAGACCGAGGCTTGATCAGCCCCAGCATTTT. It encodes CASSQRPRLDQPQHF.

The V and J genes are TRBV20-1 and TRBJ2-2; tentatively, D is TRBD1 (5 bases). The CDR3 runs 15 residues. Trimming cost V 3 bases and J 4 bases, with 15 bases left between them. Germline V gene sequence: CDR1 DFQATT, CDR2 SNEGSKA (reference sequence). The CDR3 region is CSASKSTGPTGELFF. The DNA of the CDR3 is TGCAGTGCTAGCAAGTCAACAGGCCCCACCGGGGAGCTGTTTTTT.

The chain is built from TRBV15 and TRBJ2-7; the D is unclear. There are 17 residues in the CDR3. The germline V and J ends were trimmed by 0 bases and 5 bases, with 20 bases remaining between them. Per the germline V gene, CDR1 is LNHNV and CDR2 is YYDKDF (reference sequence). CDR3 sequence: CATSREREPDPLDEQYF. CDR3 DNA: TGTGCCACCAGCAGAGAACGAGAACCGGACCCCCTGGACGAGCAGTACTTC.

This clonotype was picked up many times. The gene calls are TRBV9 and TRBJ1-5; no definite D call. V gave up 1 base and J gave up 9 bases, with 11 bases separating them. Per germline, CDR1 SGDLS and CDR2 YYNGEE. This CDR3 contains 13 residues. The CDR3, as DNA: TGTGCCAGCAGCGTATCCCCGACTAGGCCCCAGCATTTT. Amino acid sequence: CASSVSPTRPQHF.

In DNA form, the CDR3 reads TGCAGTGCTCTTCCAGGGAGCAACTACGAGCAGTACTTC. Protein: CSALPGSNYEQYF. The chain carries TRBV20-1 and TRBJ2-4, with D perhaps matching TRBD1 or TRBD2 (5 bases each). The DNA end lines up better with TRBJ2-7; the J call may be wrong. Germline V lookup: CDR1 DFQATT, CDR2 SNEGSKA (reference sequence). This CDR3 has 13 amino acids.

On this clonotype: A far larger clone is only one base removed, so a read error is likely. This rearrangement joins TRBV7-9 to TRBJ2-5, with D possibly matching TRBD1 (6 bases). CDR1 SEHNR and CDR2 FQNEAQ come from the germline V gene (reference sequence). The CDR3 consists of 13 residues. CDR3 DNA: TGTGCCAGCAGCTTAGACAGGGCAGAGAGCCAGTACTTC. This gives the protein CASSLDRAESQYF.

This clonotype turned up a few times. V and J are TRBV25-1 and TRBJ1-2; D is perhaps TRBD1 (5 bases). With 1 base removed from V and 8 bases from J, the gap between germline ends came to 14 bases. Germline V CDR1 and CDR2: MGHDK, SYGVNS. The CDR3 has 14 residues. CDR3 DNA sequence: TGTGCCAGCAGTGAATCTCTCAGGGTCGGAGGCTACACCTTC. The encoded protein is CASSESLRVGGYTF.

This clonotype was counted only a few times. The rearrangement links TRBV5-5 to TRBJ1-2; 10 nucleotides line up with TRBD1. The CDR3 length is 16 residues. The germline CDR1 and CDR2 sequences are SGHKS and YYEKEE (reference sequence). J was trimmed by 3 bases and V by 4 bases; bases with no gene match: 9. Here the CDR3 reads CASSDPGTGADYGYTF. Here the CDR3 DNA reads TGTGCCAGCAGCGATCCCGGGACAGGGGCCGACTATGGCTACACCTTC.